The 25 T cell receptor beta chains below all came from one sample that was sequenced in a study of blood T cell repertoires in COVID-19 (dated by TCRdb to between 2020 and 2021). Library creation used the immunoSEQ multiplex PCR assay. Imported from immuneACCESS, the table was reduced by TCRdb to in-frame sequences with V and J called. These copies leave out some clones; in studies compared against another copy, an unresolved V gene accounts for under half, and the cause of the remainder is not known. The sample has 100,000 to 120,000 clones on record, more than 65% of them singletons. The ten largest make up 3% to 4% of the sample. Sequencing was performed on peripheral blood. These receptors were collected from a woman of 80 years or more with acute or convalescent COVID-19.

The chain couples TRBV6-5 to TRBJ2-3, with 9 positions matching TRBD2. Germline V gives CDR1 MNHEY, CDR2 SVGAGI. Trimming took 5 bases from V and 5 from J; bases not matched to a gene: 5. The CDR3 spans 14 residues. For the CDR3, the DNA is TGTGCCAGCAGTCTAGCGGGGTTCGAAGATACGCAGTATTTT. It is translated as CASSLAGFEDTQYF.

The V call is TRBV6-5, the J call TRBJ2-7, with no clear D. Looked up from germline, CDR1 is MNHEY and CDR2 is SVGAGI. CDR3 length: 12 residues. Trimming removed 5 bases from V and 7 bases from J, with 12 bases in between. CDR3 DNA sequence: TGTGCCAGCAGTCCGACCTTCGGGGAGCAGTACTTC. It codes for CASSPTFGEQYF.

The J gene is TRBJ1-1, the V gene TRBV4-1; 8 bases line up with TRBD1. This CDR3 region has 15 residues. Germline V CDR1 and CDR2: MGHRA, YSYEKL. V shed 3 bases, J shed 4 bases, and the junction held 7 bases outside the gene matches. CDR3 in amino acids: CASSQPDRGSTEAFF. In nucleotides, the CDR3 is TGCGCCAGCAGCCAGCCTGACAGGGGATCCACTGAAGCTTTCTTT.

V gene TRBV5-5 combines with J gene TRBJ2-5; 12 nucleotides line up with TRBD1. The CDR3 consists of 16 residues. Per germline, CDR1 SGHKS and CDR2 YYEKEE (reference sequence). The V segment lost 4 bases and the J segment 5 bases; nucleotides outside the gene matches: 9. CDR3 bases: TGTGCCAGCAGCATCGCCGGGACAGGGGGCGAGGAGACCCAGTACTTC. This sequence encodes CASSIAGTGGEETQYF. Full variable domain (missing parts from reference TRBV5-5 and TRBJ2-5): DAGVTQSPTHLIKTRGQQVTLRCSPISGHKSVSWYQQVLGQGPQFIFQYYEKEERGRGNFPDRFSARQFPNYSSELNVNALLLGDSALYLCASSIAGTGGEETQYFGPGTRLLVL.

This clone was detected only a few times. The rearrangement uses TRBV20-1 and TRBJ1-1; no clear D gene. Germline V lookup: CDR1 DFQATT, CDR2 SNEGSKA (reference sequence). The CDR3 has 11 residues. The V end lost 5 bases, the J end lost 1 base, and 5 bases lay between the germline ends. CDR3 bases: TGCAGTGCTGGGCCGAACACTGAAGCTTTCTTT. This encodes CSAGPNTEAFF.

This clone was observed a handful of times. V is TRBV5-1 and J is TRBJ2-7; D is possibly TRBD2 (7 bases). Germline values: CDR1 SGHRS, CDR2 YFSETQ. V shed 0 bases and J shed 2 bases, with 9 bases lying between them. CDR3 length: 14 residues. CDR3 bases: TGCGCCAGCAGCTTGGTGCGGGGGCCCTACGAGCAGTACTTC. Amino acids: CASSLVRGPYEQYF. The variable domain in full, with the rest retrieved from reference TRBV5-1 and TRBJ2-7, is KAGVTQTPRYLIKTRGQQVTLSCSPISGHRSVSWYQQTPGQGLQFLFEYFSETQRNKGNFPGRFSGRQFSNSRSEMNVSTLELGDSALYLCASSLVRGPYEQYFGPGTRLTVT.

V and J are TRBV27 and TRBJ2-3; D perhaps matches TRBD2 (6 bases). The CDR3 has 15 residues. Germline V gives CDR1 MNHEY, CDR2 SMNVEV (reference sequence). The V gene lost 5 bases and the J gene lost 6 bases, with 18 bases spanning the gap. The CDR3 bases are TGTGCCAGCAGTAAAAGGGACTCCTCCGGGGATACGCAGTATTTT. Protein: CASSKRDSSGDTQYF.

V gene TRBV5-1 combines with J gene TRBJ2-3, with TRBD2 matching 16 bases. This CDR3 contains 18 residues. Per germline, CDR1 SGHRS and CDR2 YFSETQ. V was pared by 3 bases and J by 1 base, with 5 bases of the junction left unmatched. The CDR3 sequence: CASSSHGTSGGGTDTQYF. The CDR3 DNA reads TGCGCCAGCAGCTCCCATGGGACTAGCGGGGGGGGCACAGATACGCAGTATTTT.

Only one count was recorded for this clone. The V gene is TRBV18, the J gene TRBJ1-6; 7 nucleotides match TRBD1. CDR1 and CDR2 (germline): KGHSH, LQKENI. Trimming cost V 3 bases and J 10 bases; bases outside gene matches: 9. CDR3 length equals 15 residues. The CDR3 protein is CASSPENQGGSPLHF. DNA of the CDR3: TGTGCCAGCTCACCGGAGAACCAGGGGGGATCACCCCTCCACTTT.

The chain uses TRBV28 and TRBJ1-2; possibly TRBD1 for D (6 bases). The V and J ends lost 3 bases and 11 bases respectively, with 19 bases between them. In germline, CDR1 is MDHEN, CDR2 SYDVKM. The CDR3 covers 14 residues. Here the CDR3 DNA reads TGTGCCAGCAGTTTGGGGGCAGGGGCCGTAGGGTACACCTTC. As protein: CASSLGAGAVGYTF.

V is TRBV29-1 and J is TRBJ2-3; D remains unclear. V was pared by 4 bases and J by 4 bases, with 3 bases between. The CDR3 totals 10 residues. The germline CDR1 and CDR2 sequences are SQVTM and ANQGSEA. As DNA, the CDR3 is TGCAGCGTTGCGTCAGATACGCAGTATTTT. Residues: CSVASDTQYF.

The chain carries TRBV30 and TRBJ1-2, with 8 bases identical to TRBD1. After removal of 2 bases from V and 5 bases from J, the junction contained 4 bases not matched to a gene. Germline V gene sequence: CDR1 GTSNPN, CDR2 SVGIG (reference sequence). The CDR3 sequence is 13 residues long. The CDR3 nucleotides read TGTGCCTGGAGTACACAGGGGGGGTATGGCTACACCTTC. It is translated as CAWSTQGGYGYTF.

This sequence joins TRBV30 and TRBJ2-1, with a tentative D call TRBD2 (5 bases). Trimming shortened V by 7 bases and J by 0 bases, and 13 bases separated the two germline ends. The germline V gene encodes CDR1 GTSNPN and CDR2 SVGIG (reference sequence). This CDR3 spans 14 amino acids. The CDR3 spells CASAGESSYNEQFF. DNA of the CDR3: TGTGCCTCGGCCGGGGAGAGCTCCTACAATGAGCAGTTCTTC.

V usage is TRBV3-1 (or the pseudogene TRBV3-2) and J usage is TRBJ2-6, with D perhaps TRBD2 (5 bases). The CDR3 spans 16 residues. Deletions cut 2 bases from V and 1 base from J, with 9 bases between. Per the germline V gene, CDR1 is LGHDT and CDR2 is YNNKEL (reference sequence). The CDR3 DNA reads TGTGCCAGCAGCCAATACCGGGATTCTGGGGCCAACGTCCTGACTTTC. Protein: CASSQYRDSGANVLTF.

The rearrangement joins TRBV10-3 to TRBJ2-1, with D possibly TRBD1 on 6 matching bases. There are 14 residues in the CDR3. Germline V gene sequence: CDR1 ENHRY, CDR2 SYGVKD. With 10 bases removed from V and 0 bases from J, the gap between germline ends came to 13 bases. The CDR3 loop reads CATKTGSSYNEQFF. The CDR3 region has the DNA TGTGCCACGAAAACAGGGAGCTCCTACAATGAGCAGTTCTTC.

Only one count was recorded for this clone. The genes are TRBV7-6 and TRBJ2-2; 9 positions match TRBD2. This CDR3 is built from 16 residues. Germline CDR1 reads SGHVS; CDR2 reads FNYEAQ. J gave up 3 bases and V 4 bases, and 6 bases lay outside the gene matches. CDR3 coding DNA: TGTGCCAGCAGCTCCGGGGCTAGCGGGGACACCGGGGAGCTGTTTTTT. It codes for CASSSGASGDTGELFF.

V and J are TRBV28 and TRBJ1-1, with 9 bases identical to TRBD1. V was clipped by 7 bases and J by 5 bases; unmatched bases: 11. The CDR3 loop spans 15 amino acids. Germline V gene data show CDR1 as MDHEN and CDR2 as SYDVKM. CDR3 region: CASITGTGLRTEAFF. The CDR3, as DNA: TGTGCCAGCATTACCGGGACAGGGCTGCGGACTGAAGCTTTCTTT.

The V call is TRBV19, the J call TRBJ2-1; D is unresolved. The germline gives CDR1 LNHDA, CDR2 SQIVND (reference sequence). The CDR3 length is 15 residues. V lost 0 bases and J 5 bases, leaving 11 bases between the germline ends. The CDR3 spells CASSIESGMNNEQFF. CDR3 coding DNA: TGTGCCAGTAGTATAGAGTCAGGTATGAACAATGAGCAGTTCTTC.

This clone was seen just once. V usage is TRBV10-1 and J usage is TRBJ1-1; D is possibly TRBD1 (6 bases). The germline V gene encodes CDR1 WNHNN and CDR2 SYGVQD (reference sequence). Trimming took off 5 bases at V and 2 bases at J, with 9 bases between the two ends. This CDR3 has 13 residues. CDR3 sequence reads: CASSYRDNTEAFF. The DNA of the CDR3 is TGCGCCAGCAGTTACAGGGATAACACTGAAGCTTTCTTT.

The chain recombines TRBV5-4 with TRBJ2-1; TRBD2 might be the D (6 bases). The V gene's germline CDR1 is SGHNT and CDR2 YYREEE (reference sequence). This CDR3 spans 13 amino acids. Between the trimmed V and J ends, which lost 10 bases and 0 bases, there was a span of 11 bases. The CDR3 DNA follows: TGTGCCGTAGCGGCGGTCTCCTACAATGAGCAGTTCTTC. Translated: CAVAAVSYNEQFF.

This sequence joins TRBV13 and TRBJ2-3; no definite D call. Trimming stripped 4 bases from V and 6 bases from J, with 5 bases between. The CDR3 contains 11 residues. The germline V gene encodes CDR1 PRHDT and CDR2 FYEKMQ (reference sequence). The CDR3 loop is CASSYSDTQYF. The CDR3 region has the DNA TGTGCCAGCAGCTATTCTGATACGCAGTATTTT.

This clone was counted a few times. The chain recombines TRBV15 with TRBJ2-1; perhaps TRBD2 as D (5 bases). This CDR3 is 15 amino acids long. Germline CDR1 is LNHNV and CDR2 is YYDKDF (reference sequence). Trimming shortened V by 0 bases and J by 3 bases, and 9 bases separated the two germline ends. CDR3 in DNA: TGTGCCACCAGCAGAGATCAGAGGGTCTACAATGAGCAGTTCTTC. Protein sequence: CATSRDQRVYNEQFF.

J is TRBJ2-7 and V is TRBV7-6, with D perhaps TRBD2 (6 bases). This CDR3 has 15 residues. Germline loops: CDR1 SGHVS, CDR2 FNYEAQ. The V and J ends lost 4 bases and 3 bases respectively, with 16 bases between them. The chain's CDR3 is CASSSHVEGGYEQYF. The DNA of the CDR3 is TGTGCCAGCAGCTCCCATGTGGAGGGTGGCTACGAGCAGTACTTC.

The chain employs TRBV5-5 and TRBJ1-1, with D uncertain. The germline V gene encodes CDR1 SGHKS and CDR2 YYEKEE (reference sequence). V lost 0 bases, J lost 4 bases, and 10 bases lay in between. The CDR3 loop spans 14 amino acids. The CDR3 region is CASSLEGGITEAFF. The CDR3 DNA is TGTGCCAGCAGCTTGGAAGGCGGCATCACTGAAGCTTTCTTT.

This chain links TRBV6-1 with TRBJ2-5, with a weak D call TRBD1 (6 bases). Trimming stripped 0 bases from V and 5 bases from J, with 13 bases between. The CDR3 runs 15 residues. CDR1 is MNHNS and CDR2 is SASEGT in the germline V gene. CDR3 loop: CASSEALGAQETQYF. For the CDR3, the DNA is TGTGCCAGCAGTGAAGCGCTGGGGGCGCAGGAGACCCAGTACTTC.